One T cell receptor beta chain is described in this entry. What antigen it recognizes has not been identified. No quality values exist for individual bases; no much larger clone is one base distant. This specimen comes from a study of blood T cell repertoires in COVID-19 (dated by TCRdb to 2020 to 2022). Describing the broader study: The collaborator samples originated in the United States, Italy and Spain and spanned the acute and convalescent phases of COVID-19. Deeply sampled blood TCRbeta repertoires from subjects exposed to, actively infected with, or recovered from COVID-19 were included in the dataset. The sample metadata nearly always contained a de-identified subject ID, COVID-19 status, age in years and sex. The samples were drawn from two sources: the first 160 participants of the ongoing ImmuneRACE study, and 1,254 subjects contributed by 6 global collaborators. HLA class I and class II types, where available, came from metadata supplied by the sample provider rather than from assay-based typing. The repertoires were released in a freely available public database intended as a resource for research on the immune response to SARS-CoV-2. The prospective study material was composed of cDNA or gDNA derived from T cells, B-cell-depleted T cells, or PBMCs.

Here is what the overall study found, with its caveats: Clinical and demographic metadata were provided uncurated, with the amount varying by source and participant.

V is clipped by 5 bases and J by 9 bases, and the sequence between their germline boundaries is 8 bases long. CDR3 length: 11 amino acids, cysteine to phenylalanine. The retained sequence is limited to the CDR3, 33 bases, with the frame set at the first base. CDR1 and CDR2, per the germline V gene, are SNHLY and FYNNEI. One collaborating source in Seattle enrolled patients during active infection and followed them longitudinally through the course of disease. Collaborating institutions collected whole blood in K2EDTA tubes following their own protocols. For TCRbeta analysis, collaborators shipped samples as frozen whole blood, isolated PBMCs, or DNA extracted from either of those sample types. TCRbeta CDR3 regions were amplified from genomic DNA using the immunoSEQ Assay, a bias-controlled multiplex PCR. The original pipeline was this. The number of nucleated cells in each sample was estimated by amplification of reference gene primers within the assay. Sequence reads were collapsed and filtered to measure the absolute abundance of every unique TCRbeta CDR3 rearrangement. For each sample, productive Simpson clonality was calculated by taking the square root of Simpson's diversity index across productive rearrangements. TCRdb's version of the immuneACCESS table is confined to in-frame rearrangements and falls short of the full clone set. An unresolved V gene accounts for under half of the shortfall where checked; the remainder is of unknown origin. V and J calls and clone size are as listed in that table; D and trimming were resolved from the DNA. The sample table holds about 480,000 clones, of which nearly 90% were seen once. Approximately 0.9% of the sample goes to the ten largest clones.

The sequenced sample consisted of peripheral blood. The receptor comes from a young man with COVID-19, enrolled during active disease. Recombination linked TRBV2 to TRBJ2-4, with no confident D gene call. The DNA reads TGTGCCAGCAGTCGAGGCGGCATTCAGTACTTC. Translated, this gives CASSRGGIQYF.